Below are 30 T cell receptor beta chains sequenced from a single sample in a study of blood T cell repertoires in COVID-19. Method: immunoSEQ multiplex PCR; TCRdb's copy keeps in-frame clones and lacks some. This table has about 140,000 clones, 89% appearing once. What was sequenced was peripheral blood. All receptors come from a human donor in a cohort sampled during active COVID-19.

V is TRBV2 and J is TRBJ1-1; possible D gene TRBD1, 6 bases. Per germline, CDR1 SNHLY and CDR2 FYNNEI. CDR3 length equals 15 residues. Trimming cost V 0 bases and J 5 bases, with 13 bases left between them. CDR3 amino acids: CASSEAGTRGTEAFF. CDR3 bases: TGTGCCAGCAGTGAAGCCGGGACAAGGGGGACTGAAGCTTTCTTT.

This clone came up once. The chain couples TRBV29-1 to TRBJ2-3; D might be TRBD2 (6 bases). Germline assignment: CDR1 SQVTM and CDR2 ANQGSEA. V shed 6 bases and J shed 4 bases, with 17 bases lying between them. CDR3 length: 14 residues. CDR3 amino acids: CSVSRGGDADTQYF. The CDR3 region has the DNA TGCAGCGTGTCTCGGGGCGGGGACGCAGATACGCAGTATTTT.

This chain connects TRBV5-5 to TRBJ1-1; the D gene is possibly TRBD1 (5 bases). Between the trimmed V and J ends, which lost 0 bases and 3 bases, there was a span of 18 bases. CDR1 SGHKS and CDR2 YYEKEE come from the germline V gene (reference sequence). CDR3 size: 17 residues. CDR3 residues: CASSLGVSRGWDTEAFF. As DNA, the CDR3 is TGTGCCAGCAGCTTGGGTGTCAGTAGGGGTTGGGACACTGAAGCTTTCTTT.

This clone was seen a single time. This sequence joins TRBV5-6 and TRBJ2-7; no reliable D call. CDR3 length equals 14 residues. Per germline, CDR1 SGHDT and CDR2 YYEEEE. V was cut by 4 bases and J by 3 bases, with 14 bases left in between. CDR3 in DNA: TGTGCCAGCAGCCCCGGTACCAATTACTACGAGCAGTACTTC. This codes for CASSPGTNYYEQYF. Supplemented by reference TRBV5-6 and TRBJ2-7, the full variable domain reads DAGVTQSPTHLIKTRGQQVTLRCSPKSGHDTVSWYQQALGQGPQFIFQYYEEEERQRGNFPDRFSGHQFPNYSSELNVNALLLGDSALYLCASSPGTNYYEQYFGPGTRLTVT.

The CDR3 here is CASSIGDRPSTDTQYF. CDR3 bases: TGTGCCAGTAGTATAGGGGACAGGCCGAGCACAGATACGCAGTATTTT. The V and J genes are TRBV19 and TRBJ2-3; TRBD1 matches 8 bases. The CDR3 covers 16 residues. Germline-derived CDR1 and CDR2 are LNHDA and SQIVND (reference sequence). V lost 1 base to trimming and J lost 0 bases; unmatched junction nucleotides: 3.

The chain has TRBV7-6 and TRBJ2-7; 8 bases fit TRBD1. The CDR3 totals 17 residues. The germline gives CDR1 SGHVS, CDR2 FNYEAQ. The V gene end was trimmed by 3 bases and the J gene end by 1 base; junction bases not matched to a gene: 11. In DNA, the CDR3 is TGTGCCAGCAGCTTGGACAGGGAAAATGAAATATCCTACGAGCAGTACTTC. It is translated as CASSLDRENEISYEQYF.

V is TRBV5-1 and J is TRBJ2-5; no clear D gene. V dropped 5 bases and J dropped 4 bases, with 12 bases sitting between them. The CDR3 is made up of 13 amino acids. The germline CDR1 and CDR2 sequences are SGHRS and YFSETQ. This CDR3 is CASRFGSGETQYF. CDR3 nucleotide sequence: TGCGCCAGCAGATTTGGATCAGGAGAGACCCAGTACTTC.

The genes are TRBV11-3 and TRBJ2-2; D is ambiguous. CDR3 length: 14 residues. CDR1 is SGHNT and CDR2 is YENEEA in the germline V gene. V was trimmed by 1 base and J by 2 bases, leaving 5 bases between them. CDR3 sequence reads: CASSLAPNTGELFF. In DNA, the CDR3 is TGTGCCAGCAGCTTAGCCCCTAACACCGGGGAGCTGTTTTTT.

The chain is built from TRBV19 and TRBJ1-2; 12 bases align to TRBD1. The V gene's germline CDR1 is LNHDA and CDR2 SQIVND (reference sequence). The V and J ends lost 7 bases and 11 bases, in that order; junction bases with no gene match: 8. The CDR3 is 13 residues long. CDR3 coding DNA: TGTGCCAGTATGGGGACAGGGGGCTTTATTTACACCTTC. Its translation: CASMGTGGFIYTF.

This clone was seen once. V is TRBV5-1 and J is TRBJ2-7; TRBD1 matches at 9 bases. Trimming removed 0 bases from V and 3 bases from J; junction bases left unmatched: 4. The CDR3 length is 15 residues. In germline, CDR1 is SGHRS, CDR2 YFSETQ. CDR3 amino acids: CASSLETGGGYEQYF. CDR3 in DNA: TGCGCCAGCAGCTTGGAGACAGGGGGTGGCTACGAGCAGTACTTC.

This clone was found a few times. The chain combines TRBV18 with TRBJ2-4; 8 positions agree with TRBD1. With V trimmed by 2 bases and J by 0 bases, 9 bases remained unmatched. The germline gives CDR1 KGHSH, CDR2 LQKENI. The CDR3 extends over 18 amino acids. CDR3: CASSPTDRDVIAKNIQYF. The CDR3 coding sequence is TGTGCCAGCTCACCAACGGACAGGGATGTCATAGCCAAAAACATTCAGTACTTC.

The rearrangement links TRBV7-3 to TRBJ2-5, with 7 bases fitting TRBD1. The CDR3 runs to 15 residues. V shed 2 bases and J 0 bases; nucleotides not matched to a gene: 3. Germline V lookup: CDR1 SGHTA, CDR2 FQGTGA. CDR3 coding DNA: TGTGCCAGCAGCTTATATGGGACAGACCAAGAGACCCAGTACTTC. It codes for CASSLYGTDQETQYF.

This clone was observed once. V usage is TRBV5-1 and J usage is TRBJ1-3; 8 positions agree with TRBD1. V lost 2 bases and J lost 8; bases outside the gene matches: 3. This CDR3 contains 13 residues. CDR1 and CDR2 from the germline V gene are SGHRS and YFSETQ. The CDR3 spells CASSLDRGDTIYF. CDR3 DNA: TGCGCCAGCAGCTTAGACAGGGGAGACACCATATATTTT.

The chain has TRBV11-1 and TRBJ2-6; D unresolved. Trimming removed 4 bases at V and 0 bases at J, with 4 bases between. CDR3 length: 14 residues. In germline, CDR1 is SGHAT, CDR2 FQDESV (reference sequence). The CDR3 sequence: CASSSSSGANVLTF. CDR3 in DNA: TGTGCCAGCAGCTCCAGCTCTGGGGCCAACGTCCTGACTTTC.

The rearrangement uses TRBV27 and TRBJ1-2; 8 bases line up with TRBD1. This CDR3 spans 15 amino acids. From germline, CDR1 is MNHEY and CDR2 SMNVEV (reference sequence). The ends lost 5 bases at V and 3 bases at J; junction bases unmatched: 8. The CDR3 nucleotides read TGTGCCAGCAGTCTGACCGGGACAGGAGACTATGGCTACACCTTC. It yields the protein CASSLTGTGDYGYTF.

The chain carries TRBV19 and TRBJ1-1, with TRBD1 matching over 7 bases. The CDR3 totals 14 residues. Germline-derived CDR1 and CDR2 are LNHDA and SQIVND (reference sequence). The ends lost 6 bases at V and 4 bases at J; junction bases unmatched: 8. This chain's CDR3 is CASSLQGLVTEAFF. In DNA form, the CDR3 reads TGTGCCAGTAGCCTACAGGGGTTAGTCACTGAAGCTTTCTTT.

The CDR3 spells CASSPPLGTGPEKLFF. CDR3 nucleotide sequence: TGCGCCAGCAGCCCACCACTCGGGACAGGGCCTGAAAAACTGTTTTTT. V gene TRBV5-1 combines with J gene TRBJ1-4; 9 bases map to TRBD1. V lost 4 bases, J lost 7 bases, and 11 bases stayed unmatched. From germline, CDR1 is SGHRS and CDR2 YFSETQ. The CDR3 is made up of 16 amino acids.

This chain links TRBV4-2 with TRBJ2-5, with TRBD2 identical over 10 bases. The CDR3 runs to 14 residues. V was pared by 3 bases and J by 4 bases, with 2 bases of the junction left unmatched. Per the germline V gene, CDR1 is LGHNA and CDR2 is YNFKEQ. In nucleotides, the CDR3 is TGTGCCAGCAGCCATAGCGGGGGGCGAGAGACCCAGTACTTC. The encoded protein is CASSHSGGRETQYF.

The chain joins TRBV4-2 to TRBJ1-5; maybe TRBD1 (6 bases). This CDR3 comprises 16 residues. V was shortened by 0 bases and J by 3 bases, with 12 bases between the two germline ends. CDR1 and CDR2 from the germline V gene are LGHNA and YNFKEQ. The CDR3 loop is CASSQEGGAYNQPQHF. Here the CDR3 DNA reads TGTGCCAGCAGCCAAGAGGGGGGGGCTTACAATCAGCCCCAGCATTTT.

The chain employs TRBV7-9 and TRBJ1-4, with TRBD1 identical over 10 bases. CDR1 and CDR2 (germline): SEHNR, FQNEAQ (reference sequence). The CDR3 length is 14 residues. The J segment lost 8 bases and the V segment lost 5 bases, leaving 5 bases of the junction unmatched. The CDR3 loop is CASSRDRGIEKLFF. The CDR3 nucleotides read TGTGCCAGCAGCCGGGACAGGGGTATCGAAAAACTGTTTTTT.

The CDR3 sequence is CASSSQGLAGGITDTQYF. The CDR3 DNA is TGTGCCAGCAGCTCCCAGGGACTAGCGGGGGGAATAACAGATACGCAGTATTTT. The V call is TRBV11-2, the J call TRBJ2-3; 15 bases agree with TRBD2. The germline CDR1 and CDR2 sequences are SGHAT and FQNNGV. Trimming cost V 4 bases and J 3 bases; bases outside gene matches: 8. This CDR3 is 18 amino acids long.

Only a few counts were recorded for this clone. The V and J genes are TRBV5-1 and TRBJ2-1, with 7 bases identical to TRBD1. The CDR3 extends over 16 amino acids. V gave up 0 bases and J gave up 0 bases; unmatched junction bases: 3. Looked up from germline, CDR1 is SGHRS and CDR2 is YFSETQ. The CDR3 protein is CASSLEGQSSYNEQFF. The DNA of the CDR3 is TGCGCCAGCAGCTTGGAGGGACAGAGCTCCTACAATGAGCAGTTCTTC.

The chain uses TRBV9 and TRBJ1-5, with 12 bases lining up with TRBD1. Germline loops: CDR1 SGDLS, CDR2 YYNGEE. V shed 4 bases, J shed 6 bases, and the junction held 5 bases outside the gene matches. The CDR3 runs to 15 residues. The CDR3 is CASSPGQGAFQPQHF. The CDR3 DNA sequence: TGTGCCAGCAGCCCGGGACAGGGGGCTTTTCAGCCCCAGCATTTT. The variable domain in full, with the rest retrieved from reference TRBV9 and TRBJ1-5, is DSGVTQTPKHLITATGQRVTLRCSPRSGDLSVYWYQQSLDQGLQFLIQYYNGEERAKGNILERFSAQQFPDLHSELNLSSLELGDSALYFCASSPGQGAFQPQHFGDGTRLSIL.

This clone was seen a handful of times. The chain is built from TRBV9 and TRBJ2-1; TRBD2 aligns across 8 bases. Per the germline V gene, CDR1 is SGDLS and CDR2 is YYNGEE. This CDR3 contains 17 residues. V gave up 0 bases and J gave up 4 bases; unmatched junction bases: 9. The CDR3 coding sequence is TGTGCCAGCAGCGTAGCCCCGACCGGGGGGGGTTACAATGAGCAGTTCTTC. It encodes CASSVAPTGGGYNEQFF.

The CDR3 sequence: CASSLMSGEIDTQYF. The CDR3 DNA reads TGTGCCAGCAGCTTAATGAGCGGGGAGATAGATACGCAGTATTTT. J is TRBJ2-3 and V is TRBV7-3; 7 nucleotides match TRBD2. Losses at the gene ends were 1 base for V and 5 bases for J; bases not matched to a gene: 6. The CDR3 covers 15 residues. Germline-derived CDR1 and CDR2 are SGHTA and FQGTGA.

The chain uses TRBV2 and TRBJ2-7, with D uncertain. From germline, CDR1 is SNHLY and CDR2 FYNNEI. CDR3 length equals 12 residues. V dropped 4 bases and J dropped 4 bases, with 8 bases sitting between them. The DNA for the CDR3 is TGTGCCAGCAGTGGAGGCTATTACGAGCAGTACTTC. Encoded protein: CASSGGYYEQYF.

The rearrangement uses TRBV27 and TRBJ2-5; a possible D gene is TRBD2 (6 bases). Trimming pared 2 bases from V and 2 bases from J, leaving 12 bases between. Germline CDR1 and CDR2: MNHEY and SMNVEV (reference sequence). CDR3 size: 15 residues. The CDR3 here is CASSLQGLPQETQYF. CDR3 in DNA: TGTGCCAGCAGTTTACAGGGACTCCCTCAAGAGACCCAGTACTTC.

This clone was counted once. The J gene is TRBJ2-2, the V gene TRBV18; unclear D gene. V dropped 3 bases and J dropped 4 bases, with 15 bases sitting between them. CDR1 and CDR2 from the germline V gene are KGHSH and LQKENI. CDR3 length: 16 amino acids. CDR3 region: CASSPADGGPTGELFF. The CDR3 DNA reads TGTGCCAGCTCACCTGCCGACGGTGGGCCCACCGGGGAGCTGTTTTTT.

V gene TRBV7-6 combines with J gene TRBJ2-2; TRBD2 agrees at 13 bases. The CDR3 sequence is 16 residues long. J was trimmed by 5 bases and V by 5 bases; bases with no gene match: 5. Germline V gene data show CDR1 as SGHVS and CDR2 as FNYEAQ. CDR3 sequence reads: CASSIRLAGGTGELFF. As DNA, the CDR3 is TGTGCCAGCAGCATTAGACTAGCGGGAGGTACCGGGGAGCTGTTTTTT.

This chain joins TRBV2 and TRBJ2-3, with TRBD2 matching over 8 bases. This CDR3 is 14 amino acids long. The ends lost 7 bases at V and 5 bases at J; junction bases unmatched: 8. The germline gives CDR1 SNHLY, CDR2 FYNNEI. CDR3 in amino acids: CASTDRGGLDTQYF. CDR3 DNA: TGTGCCAGCACTGACCGGGGGGGCTTAGATACGCAGTATTTT.